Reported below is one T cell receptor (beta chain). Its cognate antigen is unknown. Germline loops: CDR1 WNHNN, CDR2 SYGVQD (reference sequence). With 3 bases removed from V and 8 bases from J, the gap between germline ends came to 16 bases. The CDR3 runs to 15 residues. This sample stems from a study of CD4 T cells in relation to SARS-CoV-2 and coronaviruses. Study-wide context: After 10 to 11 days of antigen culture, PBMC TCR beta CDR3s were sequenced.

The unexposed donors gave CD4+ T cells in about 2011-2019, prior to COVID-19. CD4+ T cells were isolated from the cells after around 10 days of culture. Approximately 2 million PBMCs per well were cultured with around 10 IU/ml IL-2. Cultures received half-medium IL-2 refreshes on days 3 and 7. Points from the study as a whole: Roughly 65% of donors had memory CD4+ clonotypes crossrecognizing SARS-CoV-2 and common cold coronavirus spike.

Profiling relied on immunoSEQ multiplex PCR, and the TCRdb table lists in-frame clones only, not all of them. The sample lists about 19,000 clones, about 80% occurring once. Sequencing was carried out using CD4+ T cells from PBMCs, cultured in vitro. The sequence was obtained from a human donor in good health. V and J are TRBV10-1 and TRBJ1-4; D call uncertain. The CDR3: CASSEGKRIGEKLFF. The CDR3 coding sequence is TGCGCCAGCAGTGAAGGGAAGCGTATCGGCGAAAAACTGTTTTTT.